The rows below give T cell receptor beta chains drawn from one sample of a study of T cells in localized non-small cell lung cancer. The repertoire was sequenced with immunoSEQ multiplex PCR; TCRdb's copy has only in-frame clones and lacks some. The sample lists under 95,000 clones, 80% seen once, with 8% to 10% in the top ten. The specimen comprised peripheral blood, sampled before any cancer treatment. The receptor source for this set is a female donor older than 55 with stage I lung adenocarcinoma. The CDR3 runs from the conserved cysteine through the conserved F or W. The D gene is left open where the match is weak. Only part of the rows carry a size: once, few, many, or a class if the clone is expanded.

V	D	J	size	DNA	CDR3
TRBV18	TRBD1	TRBJ2-1	-	TGTGCCAGCTCACTCAGGGGACAGGGGTCCTACAATGAGCAGTTCTTC	CASSLRGQGSYNEQFF
TRBV7-8	TRBD1	TRBJ1-1	-	TGTGCCAGCAGCGCAAGACAGGGGGCGATCACTGAAGCTTTCTTT	CASSARQGAITEAFF
TRBV19	TRBD2	TRBJ2-4	-	TGTGCCAGTAGTCCACTAGCGGGATCCAAAAACATTCAGTACTTC	CASSPLAGSKNIQYF
TRBV5-6	-	TRBJ1-6	-	TGTGCCAGCAGCTTGGAAGGACTTTCAAGTTCACCCCTCCACTTT	CASSLEGLSSSPLHF
TRBV6-4	-	TRBJ1-1	-	TGTGCCAGCAGACCCTCAAGGACGGGGAACACTGAAGCTTTCTTT	CASRPSRTGNTEAFF
TRBV19	-	TRBJ2-2	-	TGTGCCAGTAGTAGGACTACCAGTCGGGACGGGGAGCTGTTTTTT	CASSRTTSRDGELFF
TRBV5-6	TRBD2	TRBJ2-3	-	TGTGCCAGCAGCTTGACGGGACTAGATTTTTTTGGCACAGATACGCAGTATTTT	CASSLTGLDFFGTDTQYF
TRBV6-6	-	TRBJ1-2	-	TGTGCCAGCAGTTACGAAGGGATGACAGGCTACACCTTC	CASSYEGMTGYTF
TRBV27	-	TRBJ1-2	-	TGTGCCAGCAGTTTATTAGGAGCTAACTATGGCTACACCTTC	CASSLLGANYGYTF
TRBV12-5	-	TRBJ1-5	-	TGTGCTAGTGGTTTGGTACAAGGGGGGCTCGGGGGTCAGCCCCAGCATTTT	CASGLVQGGLGGQPQHF
TRBV19	TRBD2	TRBJ2-1	-	TGTGCCAGTAGGGGAGCGGGAGGGCCTCTGAGCTCCTACAATGAGCAGTTCTTC	CASRGAGGPLSSYNEQFF
TRBV28	TRBD2	TRBJ2-7	-	TGTGCCAGCAGTTATCCGGGGGGAGGGTCCTACGAGCAGTACTTC	CASSYPGGGSYEQYF
TRBV5-6	-	TRBJ2-3	-	TGTGCCAGCAGCTGGACCTACACAGATACGCAGTATTTT	CASSWTYTDTQYF
TRBV10-3	-	TRBJ1-5	-	TGTGCCACCGAAGCCCGGGCCACGGGTGGCAATCAGCCCCAGCATTTT	CATEARATGGNQPQHF
TRBV27	TRBD1	TRBJ1-2	-	TGTGCCAGCAGTTTCGCTACTAAGGGACAGATCTATGGCTACACCTTC	CASSFATKGQIYGYTF
TRBV18	-	TRBJ1-2	-	TGTGCCAGCTCACCACGGGACTATGGCTACACCTTC	CASSPRDYGYTF
TRBV11-3	TRBD2	TRBJ2-5	-	TGTGCCAGCAGCCCGGGGACTAGCTCTGGGGAGACCCAGTACTTC	CASSPGTSSGETQYF
TRBV15	-	TRBJ2-6	-	TGTGCCACCAGCCCAATTTTAGGCAGGGGACTTGCCAACGTCCTGACTTTC	CATSPILGRGLANVLTF
TRBV18	-	TRBJ1-1	-	TGTGCCAGCTCACTAACCAAACAGGGATCCACTGAAGCTTTCTTT	CASSLTKQGSTEAFF
TRBV5-6	-	TRBJ1-3	-	TGTGCCAGCAGCTTGACAGGCTCTGGAAACACCATATATTTT	CASSLTGSGNTIYF
TRBV7-3	TRBD2	TRBJ2-1	-	TGTGCCAGCTATAGCGGGAGGGCCCCCTACAATGAGCAGTTCTTC	CASYSGRAPYNEQFF
TRBV19	TRBD2	TRBJ2-2	-	TGTGCCAGTAGTATTCGGGGGGCCGGGGAGCTGTTTTTT	CASSIRGAGELFF
TRBV9	TRBD1	TRBJ1-5	-	TGTGCCAGCAGCGGGGACAGGGGCAATCAGCCCCAGCATTTT	CASSGDRGNQPQHF
TRBV28	-	TRBJ2-2	-	TGTGCCAGCTTGACTCCGTGGACCGGGGAGCTGTTTTTT	CASLTPWTGELFF
TRBV28	-	TRBJ1-1	-	TGTGCCAGCAGGTGGGACCGAGAAGCTTTCTTT	CASRWDREAFF
TRBV15	TRBD1	TRBJ2-5	-	TGTGCCACCACTCCGACAGGGGGCGCGTTAAAGACCCAGTACTTC	CATTPTGGALKTQYF
TRBV5-6	-	TRBJ1-5	-	TGTGCCAGCAGCATGGGAGGGGGGGTTAGCAATCAGCCCCAGCATTTT	CASSMGGGVSNQPQHF
TRBV6-6	-	TRBJ2-7	-	TGTGCCAGCAGTAACCAGGGTACGTACGAGCAGTACTTC	CASSNQGTYEQYF
TRBV7-2	TRBD2	TRBJ2-1	-	TGTGCCAGCAGCCGGGAGGGGAGCTCCTACAATGAGCAGTTCTTC	CASSREGSSYNEQFF
TRBV5-1	TRBD1	TRBJ1-3	-	TGCGCCAGCAGCTTGGAACCAGGGGGTACTGGAAACACCATATATTTT	CASSLEPGGTGNTIYF
TRBV6-1	TRBD1	TRBJ2-7	few	TGTGCCAGCAGTGAAGGGAGGACAGGGGGAATTTCGTACTTC	CASSEGRTGGISYF
TRBV6-5	TRBD1	TRBJ1-6	-	TGTGCCAGCAGACAACAGGGGAATCAGGGACCCCTCCACTTT	CASRQQGNQGPLHF
TRBV7-3	TRBD2	TRBJ2-5	-	TGTGCCAGCAGCTTAACGGGGCTAGCGGGCGGAAAAGAGACCCAGTACTTC	CASSLTGLAGGKETQYF
TRBV11-2	TRBD1	TRBJ1-2	-	TGTGCCAGCAGCGGGAGACAGGGGGCCCTAGGCGGCTACACCTTC	CASSGRQGALGGYTF
TRBV27	TRBD2	TRBJ2-5	-	TGTGCCAGCAGTCCCCCATTCCCCGGGGGGAGGGAGACCCAGTACTTC	CASSPPFPGGRETQYF
TRBV25-1	TRBD1	TRBJ1-1	few	TGTGTCAGGGGGAGGGGCACTGAAGCTTTCTTT	CVRGRGTEAFF
TRBV12-5	TRBD1	TRBJ2-3	many	TGTGCTAGTGGTCTGGGCCAGGGGGCAAGAGATACGCAGTATTTT	CASGLGQGARDTQYF
TRBV9	-	TRBJ2-3	once	TGTGCCAGCAGCGTAGACGGGGCTAGCACAGATACGCAGTATTTT	CASSVDGASTDTQYF
TRBV19	-	TRBJ1-1	-	TGTGCCAGTAGTCCAGAAGGCTTGAACACTGAAGCTTTCTTT	CASSPEGLNTEAFF
TRBV14	-	TRBJ2-7	-	TGTGCCAGCAGCCAAGTTCTGGGGAGAGGCGAGCAGTACTTC	CASSQVLGRGEQYF
TRBV18	TRBD2	TRBJ2-3	-	TGTGCCAGCTCCTCCGGGACTAGTACAGATACGCAGTATTTT	CASSSGTSTDTQYF
TRBV10-3	TRBD1	TRBJ1-1	-	TGTGCCATCTCGAAGGGGGCATCGAACACTGAAGCTTTCTTT	CAISKGASNTEAFF
TRBV27	-	TRBJ1-2	-	TGTGCCAGCAGTTTATCGCCCGGGCAGAACTATGGCTACACCTTC	CASSLSPGQNYGYTF
TRBV5-1	TRBD1	TRBJ1-2	-	TGCGCCAGCAGCTCGGACAGGGGGCTCGGGTATGGCTACACCTTC	CASSSDRGLGYGYTF
TRBV9	-	TRBJ2-2	-	TGTGCCAGCAGTACAGGGTTCACCGGGGAGCTGTTTTTT	CASSTGFTGELFF
TRBV19	-	TRBJ2-7	-	TGTGCCAGTAGTAGTGGAGTTCGGAATTACGAGCAGTACTTC	CASSSGVRNYEQYF
TRBV7-2	TRBD2	TRBJ2-3	-	TGTGCCAGCAACCTCAGCGGGGCCAGCACAGATACGCAGTATTTT	CASNLSGASTDTQYF
TRBV9	TRBD1	TRBJ1-1	few	TGTGCCAGCAGCGTAACCCCGACAGGGGGAGGCACTGAAGCTTTCTTT	CASSVTPTGGGTEAFF
TRBV18	TRBD2	TRBJ2-7	-	TGTGCCAGCTCACCTCTTTCGCGACTAGCGGGGTTTACCTACGAGCAGTACTTC	CASSPLSRLAGFTYEQYF
TRBV6-1	TRBD1	TRBJ2-7	once	TGTGCCAGCAGTCTAGGACAGGGACCTAACTACGAGCAGTACTTC	CASSLGQGPNYEQYF
TRBV7-7	-	TRBJ2-1	-	TGTGCTAGCAGCTTAAGGGTCGGGGCCTCCTACAATGAGCAGTTCTTC	CASSLRVGASYNEQFF
TRBV9	-	TRBJ2-1	-	TGTGCCAGCAGCCGGGGCGCGAGGGGGGACAATGAGCAGTTCTTC	CASSRGARGDNEQFF
TRBV6-5	-	TRBJ2-2	-	TGTGCCAGCAGTTACCAGATACCGGGGGAGCTGTTTTTT	CASSYQIPGELFF